Following are 11 T cell receptor beta chains from one sample sequenced in a study of spatial heterogeneity in lung cancer. The sample's time point: sample taken at primary tumor resection. The study sequenced unsorted whole RNA from tumor, nontumor lung or frozen PBMC. TCRdb re-called the 5' RACE reads through MiXCR, storing one row per CDR3 protein. The data contain approximately 13,000 distinct CDR3 sequences, 5% to 5.5% of them seen just once; the ten biggest clones take up about 35%. Sequenced here: lung tumor tissue, sampled at surgery. These receptors were taken from a human donor with early-stage non-small cell lung cancer.

This clonotype was seen a handful of times. This beta chain is a stray read from a library made for alpha chains; its abundance is not meaningful. The chain uses TRBV3-1 and TRBJ2-3; D is possibly TRBD1 or TRBD2 (5 bases each). The CDR3 spans 19 residues. CDR1 is LGHDT, CDR2 YNNKEL, per germline (reference sequence). V was cut by 4 bases and J by 5 bases, with 28 bases left in between. The CDR3 protein is CASSPLKRSWDAREDTQYF. In DNA, the CDR3 is TGTGCCAGCAGCCCGCTGAAAAGGTCGTGGGACGCCCGCGAAGATACGCAGTATTTT.

On this clonotype: In a library made to pick up alpha chains, this beta chain is a stray read with a size that means little. V usage is TRBV18 and J usage is TRBJ2-1, with 15 bases that match TRBD2. The trim removed 1 base at V and 6 bases at J, leaving 4 bases unmatched. The CDR3 is made up of 17 amino acids. Germline V gives CDR1 KGHSH, CDR2 LQKENI. The CDR3 loop is CASSPRTSGRAGNEQFF. In nucleotides, the CDR3 is TGTGCCAGCTCACCACGGACTAGCGGGAGGGCCGGCAATGAGCAGTTCTTC.

This clonotype was found many times. This beta chain is a stray sequence in a library constructed for alpha chains; its clone size is not meaningful. The rearrangement joins TRBV6-6 to TRBJ1-1; 8 bases agree with TRBD1. The CDR3 is 15 residues long. Per germline, CDR1 MNHNY and CDR2 SVGAGI (reference sequence). J lost 1 base, V lost 6 bases, and 7 bases had no gene match. The CDR3, as DNA: TGTGCCAGCAGAGCCGGACAGGGACCGAACACTGAAGCTTTCTTT. It yields the protein CASRAGQGPNTEAFF.

This clonotype was counted only a few times. Because the library targeted alpha chains, this beta chain is an off-target read whose size means little. The chain couples TRBV11-2 to TRBJ2-4; D possibly corresponds to TRBD2 (5 bases). The CDR3 extends over 15 amino acids. Germline CDR1 is SGHAT and CDR2 is FQNNGV. The ends were cut back, 2 bases at V and 0 bases at J, with 8 bases in the middle. The chain's CDR3 is CASSLTGLAKNIQYF. The CDR3 nucleotides read TGTGCCAGCAGCTTAACTGGACTAGCCAAAAACATTCAGTACTTC.

This clonotype was seen repeatedly, ten times or more. With the library built for alpha chains, this beta chain is off target and its frequency is not meaningful. The chain combines TRBV29-1 with TRBJ1-5; D gene uncertain. The CDR3 consists of 13 residues. Trimming removed 2 bases at V and 3 bases at J, with 8 bases between. From germline, CDR1 is SQVTM and CDR2 ANQGSEA. CDR3 nucleotides: TGCAGCGTTGAAACCAGAGACAATCAGCCCCAGCATTTT. Encoded protein: CSVETRDNQPQHF.

This clonotype was seen repeatedly, ten times or more. This beta chain slipped into a library made for alpha chains as a stray read, so its size is not meaningful. The V and J genes are TRBV29-1 and TRBJ2-1; no clear D. Germline V gene lookup returns CDR1 SQVTM and CDR2 ANQGSEA. V shed 3 bases and J shed 4 bases, with 13 bases lying between them. The CDR3 spans 14 residues. The CDR3 spells CSVDVARRYNEQFF. CDR3 DNA: TGCAGCGTTGACGTGGCCAGGAGATACAATGAGCAGTTCTTC.

A note on this clonotype: This beta chain is an unintended read in a library built for alpha chains; its size means little. V usage is TRBV4-1 and J usage is TRBJ2-1; D is perhaps TRBD1 or TRBD2 (5 bases each). The V gene's germline CDR1 is MGHRA and CDR2 YSYEKL. CDR3 length: 16 amino acids. Trimming cost V 3 bases and J 6 bases, with 18 bases left between them. The CDR3 spells CASSHSWDALGNEQFF. CDR3 in DNA: TGCGCCAGCAGCCACTCTTGGGACGCCTTGGGCAATGAGCAGTTCTTC.

This clonotype is deemed medium-sized. This beta chain represents an off-target read in a library built for alpha chains; its size is of limited meaning. The rearrangement links TRBV6-5 to TRBJ2-3; D not certain. The V gene's germline CDR1 is MNHEY and CDR2 SVGAGI. V was clipped by 6 bases and J by 2 bases, with 12 bases between them. The CDR3 runs 14 residues. CDR3 coding DNA: TGTGCCAGCAGGCCCCGGGCGGACACAGATACGCAGTATTTT. Translating gives CASRPRADTDTQYF.

At least ten counts were recorded for this clonotype. This beta chain is an unintended read in a library built for alpha chains; its size means little. The V and J genes are TRBV6-6 and TRBJ2-3; 7 bases align to TRBD1. V trimming: 5 bases; J trimming: 0 bases; junction bases outside the gene matches: 5. Looked up from germline, CDR1 is MNHNY and CDR2 is SVGAGI (reference sequence). This CDR3 has 15 amino acids. In nucleotides, the CDR3 is TGTGCCAGCAGTAGTCAGGGGGTCAGCACAGATACGCAGTATTTT. Its translation is CASSSQGVSTDTQYF.

This clonotype came up many times. This beta chain appears as a stray read in a library generated for alpha chains; its size is not informative. The rearrangement links TRBV18 to TRBJ1-1, with D tentatively TRBD1 (5 bases). V lost 3 bases and J lost 10, with 15 bases in between. There are 13 residues in the CDR3. CDR1 is KGHSH, CDR2 LQKENI, per germline. CDR3 residues: CASSPIGDVVAFF. The CDR3 DNA reads TGTGCCAGCTCACCGATAGGGGACGTCGTAGCTTTCTTT.

This clonotype occurred many times. This beta chain turned up in a library designed for alpha chains; as an off-target read, its abundance says little. This rearrangement joins TRBV7-2 to TRBJ2-1, with D possibly TRBD2 on 5 matching bases. V lost 5 bases, J lost 3 bases, and 11 bases lay in between. The CDR3 totals 14 residues. Germline V gene data show CDR1 as SGHTA and CDR2 as FQGNSA. CDR3 region: CASSTSFLYNEQFF. The CDR3 DNA reads TGTGCCAGCAGCACTAGTTTCCTCTACAATGAGCAGTTCTTC.